The present T cell receptor beta chain was sequenced within a study of T cells in Graves' hyperthyroidism and ophthalmopathy. Uncontrolled infection, other autoimmune disease, pregnancy or lactation excluded patients. The germline V and J ends were trimmed by 4 bases and 2 bases, with 9 bases remaining between them. Germline V gives CDR1 MGHDK, CDR2 SYGVNS. This CDR3 contains 14 residues. RNA transcripts gave rise to amplified TCR beta CDR3 regions. The HTBI set primed first-round TCR CDR3 RT-PCR. TCRdb processed the multiplex PCR reads anew with MiXCR; each CDR3 protein has one entry. This table has around 610,000 distinct CDR3 sequences, roughly 15% appearing once. This clonotype was observed at least ten times.

Sequenced input: blood. This TCR was sampled from a woman aged 40 to 49 with Graves' ophthalmopathy. The J gene is TRBJ1-5, the V gene TRBV25-1; no clear D gene. CDR3 protein: CASSAGFRNQPQHF. The CDR3 DNA reads as TGTGCCAGCAGTGCTGGATTTCGCAATCAGCCCCAGCATTTT.